Each of the 32 T cell receptor beta chains below was sequenced from the same sample in a study of T cell repertoires in cytomegalovirus infection. TCRdb reanalysed the reads using MiXCR and keeps one entry per CDR3 protein. Among 100,000 to 150,000 distinct CDR3 sequences listed, 8% to 9% were seen once. The sample was PBMCs. The source is a human donor in good health (CMV status not recorded). Some clones in this sample may be carry-over from other donors' samples.

At least ten counts were recorded for this clonotype. The rearrangement uses TRBV18 and TRBJ2-7; TRBD2 agrees at 9 bases. CDR3 length equals 16 residues. Losses at the gene ends were 2 bases for V and 2 bases for J; bases not matched to a gene: 7. CDR1 is KGHSH and CDR2 is LQKENI in the germline V gene. The CDR3 nucleotides read TGTGCCAGCTCACCAAAGCGGGGGGCTCTCGCCTACGAGCAGTACTTC. Amino acids: CASSPKRGALAYEQYF.

This clonotype came up many times. The J gene is TRBJ1-1, the V gene TRBV7-6; D is uncertain. In germline, CDR1 is SGHVS, CDR2 FNYEAQ. This CDR3 spans 13 amino acids. V was trimmed by 5 bases and J by 0 bases, leaving 7 bases between them. For the CDR3, the DNA is TGTGCCAGCAGCGCGACACTGAACACTGAAGCTTTCTTT. Its protein is CASSATLNTEAFF. Based on the CDR3 plus reference TRBV7-6 and TRBJ1-1, the full variable domain is GAGVSQSPRYKVTKRGQDVALRCDPISGHVSLYWYRQALGQGPEFLTYFNYEAQQDKSGLPNDRFSAERPEGSISTLTIQRTEQRDSAMYRCASSATLNTEAFFGQGTRLTVV.

This clonotype was detected many times. The germline gene is not matched at one end of the junction; a read error may be the cause. J is TRBJ2-2 and V is TRBV12-3 or TRBV12-4, with 10 bases that match TRBD2. The CDR3 length is 15 residues. CDR3 DNA sequence: TGTGCCAGCAGTCTAGCGGGGGTTAACACCGGGGAGCTGTTTTTT. Translating gives CASSLAGVNTGELFF.

The V and J genes are TRBV7-8 and TRBJ2-2; D tentatively fits TRBD1 or TRBD2 (5 bases each). The CDR3 covers 14 residues. Trimming cost V 4 bases and J 15 bases, with 21 bases left between them. Germline V gives CDR1 SGHVS, CDR2 FQNEAQ. The CDR3 nucleotides read TGTGCCAGCAGCTCCGAGGAGAACACCGGGGCGATGTTTTTT. As protein: CASSSEENTGAMFF. The whole variable domain, remainder taken from reference TRBV7-8 and TRBJ2-2, is GAGVSQSPRYKVAKRGQDVALRCDPISGHVSLFWYQQALGQGPEFLTYFQNEAQLDKSGLPSDRFFAERPEGSVSTLKIQRTQQEDSAVYLCASSSEENTGAMFFGEGSRLTVL.

As to this clonotype: This clone may be a read error of a much larger clone one base away. V gene TRBV11-2 combines with J gene TRBJ1-3, with D tentatively TRBD1 (6 bases). Germline V CDR1 and CDR2: SGHAT, FQNNGV. CDR3 length: 16 residues. CDR3 bases: TGTGCCAGCAGCACCCTAGGGGGGAACTCTGGAAACACCAGATATTTT. Its protein is CASSTLGGNSGNTRYF.

The genes are TRBV2 and TRBJ2-1; the D is unclear. Per the germline V gene, CDR1 is SNHLY and CDR2 is FYNNEI. The CDR3 loop spans 14 amino acids. The ends were cut back, 5 bases at V and 0 bases at J, with 8 bases in the middle. The chain's CDR3 is CASSNKASYNEQFF. The CDR3 DNA sequence: TGTGCCAGCAGTAACAAGGCCTCCTACAATGAGCAGTTCTTC.

This clonotype appeared many times. The chain links TRBV6-5 to TRBJ2-3; TRBD2 matches at 9 bases. Germline CDR1 MNHEY, CDR2 SVGAGI. V was pared by 0 bases and J by 1 base, with 2 bases of the junction left unmatched. The CDR3 covers 16 residues. The CDR3 sequence: CASSYSSSGGTDTQYF. Written as DNA, the CDR3 is TGTGCCAGCAGTTACTCTTCTAGCGGGGGCACAGATACGCAGTATTTT.

A few counts support this clonotype. The chain joins TRBV6-5 to TRBJ1-2; maybe TRBD1 (5 bases). The germline V gene encodes CDR1 MNHEY and CDR2 SVGAGI. V gave up 8 bases and J gave up 8 bases, with 21 bases separating them. CDR3 length: 14 amino acids. Here the CDR3 reads CASLLRLGVAGYTF. The CDR3 DNA follows: TGTGCCAGCCTCTTGAGGCTGGGGGTGGCGGGCTACACCTTC.

This clonotype turned up a few times. The chain couples TRBV3-1 to TRBJ2-7, with 7 bases that match TRBD1. This CDR3 has 16 amino acids. Germline V gives CDR1 LGHDT, CDR2 YNNKEL (reference sequence). V dropped 0 bases and J dropped 1; count of bases not matched to a gene: 6. The CDR3 coding sequence is TGTGCCAGCAGCCAAGAGGTTTCGGGACAGTCCTACGAGCAGTACTTC. It yields the protein CASSQEVSGQSYEQYF.

In its sample, this clonotype was seen many times. The J gene is TRBJ2-5, the V gene TRBV7-2; D may be TRBD1 or TRBD2 (5 bases each). V lost 2 bases and J 5 bases, leaving 9 bases between the germline ends. Germline V lookup: CDR1 SGHTA, CDR2 FQGNSA. The length of the CDR3 is 13 residues. CDR3 region: CASSLLEGETQYF. The CDR3 DNA is TGTGCCAGCAGCTTACTAGAGGGGGAGACCCAGTACTTC.

The J gene is TRBJ2-3, the V gene TRBV19; 12 bases are shared with TRBD2. Germline CDR1 is LNHDA and CDR2 is SQIVND (reference sequence). With V trimmed by 5 bases and J by 3 bases, 6 bases remained unmatched. The CDR3 is 16 residues long. This CDR3 reads CASSEPSGGATDTQYF. The CDR3 DNA reads as TGTGCCAGTAGTGAACCTAGCGGGGGGGCGACAGATACGCAGTATTTT.

This clonotype showed up just a few times. The rearrangement uses TRBV15 and TRBJ2-1; D call uncertain. CDR1 is LNHNV and CDR2 is YYDKDF in the germline V gene (reference sequence). V was shortened by 11 bases and J by 2 bases, with 7 bases between the two germline ends. The CDR3 extends over 11 amino acids. CDR3: CAVRTYNEQFF. CDR3 sequence (DNA): TGTGCCGTAAGAACCTACAATGAGCAGTTCTTC.

This clonotype was picked up many times. This chain joins TRBV6-2 or TRBV6-3 and TRBJ2-7; perhaps TRBD2 as D (6 bases). Trimming pared 7 bases from V and 2 bases from J, leaving 18 bases between. The CDR3 sequence is 15 residues long. Germline loops: CDR1 MNHEY, CDR2 SVGEGT. The CDR3: CASTLAGTATYEQYF. CDR3 nucleotide sequence: TGTGCCAGCACCCTAGCCGGGACTGCAACCTACGAGCAGTACTTC.

This clonotype was counted many times. The J gene is TRBJ1-2, the V gene TRBV12-3 or TRBV12-4; a possible D gene is TRBD1 (6 bases). Trimming pared 6 bases from V and 4 bases from J, leaving 12 bases between. The CDR3 totals 13 residues. This chain's CDR3 is CASSWGAGYGYTF. CDR3 in DNA: TGTGCCAGCAGCTGGGGGGCGGGCTATGGCTACACCTTC.

The J gene is TRBJ1-5, the V gene TRBV29-1; TRBD1 matches at 7 bases. The CDR3 covers 13 residues. The germline V gene encodes CDR1 SQVTM and CDR2 ANQGSEA. Trimming removed 6 bases from V and 6 bases from J; junction bases left unmatched: 8. The CDR3 coding sequence is TGCAGCGTCCGACAGGGATTGAGTCAGCCCCAGCATTTT. Protein sequence: CSVRQGLSQPQHF.

This clonotype was found many times. The V call is TRBV6-5, the J call TRBJ2-3; D assignment may be TRBD1 or TRBD2 (6 bases each). V was clipped by 0 bases and J by 1 base, with 14 bases between them. CDR3 length: 17 residues. CDR1 MNHEY and CDR2 SVGAGI come from the germline V gene. The DNA for the CDR3 is TGTGCCAGCAGTTACTCAGGGGGGCTGTATGGCACAGATACGCAGTATTTT. Its protein is CASSYSGGLYGTDTQYF.

V usage is TRBV5-1 and J usage is TRBJ2-3; 8 bases line up with TRBD2. Germline V lookup: CDR1 SGHRS, CDR2 YFSETQ. V shed 2 bases, J shed 5 bases, and the junction held 7 bases outside the gene matches. The CDR3 extends over 15 amino acids. DNA for the CDR3: TGCGCCAGCAGCTTTGATGGACTAGCCAGAGATACGCAGTATTTT. This gives the protein CASSFDGLARDTQYF.

V gene TRBV5-4 combines with J gene TRBJ1-2, with D uncertain. This CDR3 is built from 13 residues. V was shortened by 2 bases and J by 8 bases, with 13 bases between the two germline ends. Germline V gene lookup returns CDR1 SGHNT and CDR2 YYREEE (reference sequence). For the CDR3, the DNA is TGTGCCAGCAGCTTTTTTGGGGATGGCGGCTACACCTTC. Encoded protein: CASSFFGDGGYTF.

This clonotype was recorded at least ten times. CDR3 residues: CASSPGQLYGYTF. CDR3 sequence (DNA): TGTGCCAGCAGCCCTGGACAGCTCTATGGCTACACCTTC. The chain recombines TRBV7-3 with TRBJ1-2, with TRBD1 as a possible D gene (6 bases). The V end was cut by 5 bases, the J end by 4 bases, with 11 bases between. Germline loops: CDR1 SGHTA, CDR2 FQGTGA. There are 13 residues in the CDR3.

This clonotype was detected ten times or more. The V gene is TRBV7-2, the J gene TRBJ1-1, with D hard to call. Germline assignment: CDR1 SGHTA and CDR2 FQGNSA. V lost 5 bases and J lost 7, with 11 bases in between. CDR3 length: 12 residues. The CDR3 nucleotides are TGTGCCAGCAGCCCCAGAAGTAATGAAGCTTTCTTT. Amino acid sequence: CASSPRSNEAFF. Supplemented by reference TRBV7-2 and TRBJ1-1, the full variable domain reads GAGVSQSPSNKVTEKGKDVELRCDPISGHTALYWYRQSLGQGLEFLIYFQGNSAPDKSGLPSDRFSAERTGGSVSTLTIQRTQQEDSAVYLCASSPRSNEAFFGQGTRLTVV.

This clonotype has at least ten counts. The DNA for the CDR3 is TGTGCCAGCAGCTTAGGAGACAGGGGAGGAGGACAGCCCCAGCATTTT. Translated, it gives CASSLGDRGGGQPQHF. The rearrangement uses TRBV7-6 and TRBJ1-5; TRBD1 matches at 8 bases. Germline CDR1 SGHVS, CDR2 FNYEAQ. This CDR3 has 16 amino acids. With V trimmed by 1 base and J by 7 bases, 9 bases remained unmatched.

This clonotype has a count of ten or more. V and J are TRBV6-5 and TRBJ2-7, with D perhaps matching TRBD1 or TRBD2 (6 bases each). Germline V gene lookup returns CDR1 MNHEY and CDR2 SVGAGI. With 4 bases removed from V and 1 base from J, the gap between germline ends came to 8 bases. The CDR3 has 13 amino acids. In DNA form, the CDR3 reads TGTGCCAGCAGTTCGGGGGCTTCCTACGAGCAGTACTTC. Amino acids: CASSSGASYEQYF.

As to this clonotype: One end of the junction fails to match germline, which may point to a read error. The chain uses TRBV29-1 and TRBJ2-3, with 8 bases aligning to TRBD2. The CDR3 runs to 16 residues. Germline V CDR1 and CDR2: SQVTM, ANQGSEA. CDR3 residues: CSVDRGGRGSIDTQYF. As DNA, the CDR3 is TGCAGCGTTGACCGCGGGGGGCGGGGCAGCATAGATACGCAGTATTTT.

This clonotype was counted ten times or more. The chain carries TRBV6-1 and TRBJ2-3; TRBD2 aligns across 8 bases. V was pared by 7 bases and J by 1 base, with 16 bases of the junction left unmatched. The CDR3 length is 18 residues. Per germline, CDR1 MNHNS and CDR2 SASEGT. This chain's CDR3 is CASTTGRGAGGGTDTQYF. In DNA form, the CDR3 reads TGTGCCAGCACCACCGGACGGGGGGCGGGGGGCGGCACAGATACGCAGTATTTT.

This clonotype was recorded many times. The chain carries TRBV29-1 and TRBJ2-1, with a weak D call TRBD2 (6 bases). CDR1 SQVTM and CDR2 ANQGSEA come from the germline V gene. Trimming shortened V by 1 base and J by 3 bases, and 10 bases separated the two germline ends. CDR3 length: 14 amino acids. In DNA, the CDR3 is TGCAGCGTTGAAGGGGGGGTAATCTACAATGAGCAGTTCTTC. This gives the protein CSVEGGVIYNEQFF.

This clonotype was detected many times. V gene TRBV20-1 combines with J gene TRBJ2-1, with D maybe TRBD1 (5 bases). This CDR3 has 15 residues. Germline V gives CDR1 DFQATT, CDR2 SNEGSKA (reference sequence). V shed 6 bases and J shed 8 bases, with 23 bases lying between them. The CDR3 region has the DNA TGCAGTGCGAAGGGTCGACAGAGTACCTTGCATGAGCAGTTCTTC. This codes for CSAKGRQSTLHEQFF.

V gene TRBV5-1 combines with J gene TRBJ1-6, with TRBD1 as a possible D gene (5 bases). CDR1 is SGHRS, CDR2 YFSETQ, per germline. The CDR3 totals 15 residues. V lost 4 bases to trimming and J lost 5 bases, with 13 bases between them. The chain's CDR3 is CASSPGTADNSPLHF. The CDR3 DNA is TGCGCCAGCAGCCCGGGGACGGCCGATAATTCACCCCTCCACTTT.

This clonotype was seen at least ten times. The chain links TRBV25-1 to TRBJ1-1; D uncertain. This CDR3 is built from 13 residues. The V gene's germline CDR1 is MGHDK and CDR2 SYGVNS. V was pared by 7 bases and J by 8 bases, with 17 bases between. In nucleotides, the CDR3 is TGTGCCAGCAACCCCCAGGAGGAGGACGAAGCTTTCTTT. Protein: CASNPQEEDEAFF.

Many counts were recorded for this clonotype. The genes are TRBV7-2 and TRBJ1-2; D uncertain. V was cut by 5 bases and J by 5 bases, with 6 bases left in between. The CDR3 is 11 amino acids. The germline gives CDR1 SGHTA, CDR2 FQGNSA. DNA of the CDR3: TGTGCCAGCAGCGATACTTATGGCTACACCTTC. It yields the protein CASSDTYGYTF.

This clonotype was observed a handful of times. V usage is TRBV6-6 and J usage is TRBJ1-5; possibly TRBD1 for D (5 bases). The length of the CDR3 is 16 residues. Germline V gene sequence: CDR1 MNHNY, CDR2 SVGAGI (reference sequence). The germline V and J ends were trimmed by 2 bases and 7 bases, with 18 bases remaining between them. The DNA of the CDR3 is TGTGCCAGCAGTTACATTCGTCAGGGAAGAGGGCAGCCCCAGCATTTT. Protein: CASSYIRQGRGQPQHF.

This clonotype was found many times. The V and J genes are TRBV11-2 and TRBJ2-4; no clear D. This CDR3 is built from 15 residues. V was cut by 0 bases and J by 8 bases, with 14 bases left in between. The germline V gene has CDR1 SGHAT and CDR2 FQNNGV. CDR3 DNA sequence: TGTGCCAGCAGCTTAGATCATGACCCTGTGGACATTCAGTACTTC. This sequence encodes CASSLDHDPVDIQYF. The whole variable domain, remainder taken from reference TRBV11-2 and TRBJ2-4, is EAGVAQSPRYKIIEKRQSVAFWCNPISGHATLYWYQQILGQGPKLLIQFQNNGVVDDSQLPKDRFSAERLKGVDSTLKIQPAKLEDSAVYLCASSLDHDPVDIQYFGAGTRLSVL.

DNA for the CDR3: TGCAGTGCTAGAGGGTCCCAGGGGCTCGGCACTGAAGCTTTCTTT. Translating it yields CSARGSQGLGTEAFF. The chain couples TRBV20-1 to TRBJ1-1, with D possibly being TRBD1 (6 bases). Germline-derived CDR1 and CDR2 are DFQATT and SNEGSKA (reference sequence). V was shortened by 1 base and J by 4 bases, with 16 bases between the two germline ends. The CDR3 covers 15 residues.